This T cell receptor (beta chain) was captured by sequencing in a study of cytotoxic CD8 clonotypes in ibrutinib-treated CLL. Study as a whole: Response samples were drawn at a median of about 13 months of treatment, range 6 to 36.

As concerns this clone: Its target is not known.

Study-wide points: Baseline clonality, above age-matched healthy donor levels, tracked circulating CD8+ T-cell counts.

Germline V CDR1 and CDR2: ENHRY, SYGVKD. The CDR3 is 11 amino acids. Between the trimmed V and J ends, which lost 10 bases and 5 bases, there was a span of 11 bases. Data came from immunoSEQ multiplex PCR; TCRdb stores just in-frame clones and leaves some out. Of some 350,000 clones in the sample, roughly 71% are singletons; the top ten hold 6.3%. The V call is TRBV10-3, the J call TRBJ2-5; D might be TRBD1 (5 bases). This receptor was identified in a human donor with chronic lymphocytic leukemia. The sequencing used PBMCs, collected after 36 months of ibrutinib treatment. The CDR3 protein is CATRGAETQYF. DNA of the CDR3: TGTGCCACCCGTGGGGCGGAGACCCAGTACTTC.